This TCR beta chain was found in a study of blood T cell repertoires in COVID-19. Study context: The analysed material was cDNA or gDNA that came from T cells, B-cell-depleted T cells, or PBMCs.

This clone was recorded only once. CDR1 is SGHTA and CDR2 is FQGNSA in the germline V gene. The V end lost 5 bases, the J end lost 5 bases, and 12 bases lay between the germline ends. The CDR3 runs to 13 residues. Per the study methods: For nucleated cells, counts were estimated from reference gene primer amplification. Sequenced by immunoSEQ multiplex PCR; TCRdb stores in-frame clones only, minus some. The DNA gave D and trimming, while V, J and clone size come from that table. The table lists fewer than 150,000 clones, approximately 80% of them singletons, with 8.8% in the top ten. The TCR was taken from an elderly woman in a cohort sampled during active or convalescent COVID-19. Sequencing was carried out using peripheral blood. The V and J genes are TRBV7-2 and TRBJ2-5; no clear D gene. The CDR3 loop reads CASSAAMRETQYF. In DNA, the CDR3 is TGTGCCAGCAGCGCCGCCATGCGCGAGACCCAGTACTTC.